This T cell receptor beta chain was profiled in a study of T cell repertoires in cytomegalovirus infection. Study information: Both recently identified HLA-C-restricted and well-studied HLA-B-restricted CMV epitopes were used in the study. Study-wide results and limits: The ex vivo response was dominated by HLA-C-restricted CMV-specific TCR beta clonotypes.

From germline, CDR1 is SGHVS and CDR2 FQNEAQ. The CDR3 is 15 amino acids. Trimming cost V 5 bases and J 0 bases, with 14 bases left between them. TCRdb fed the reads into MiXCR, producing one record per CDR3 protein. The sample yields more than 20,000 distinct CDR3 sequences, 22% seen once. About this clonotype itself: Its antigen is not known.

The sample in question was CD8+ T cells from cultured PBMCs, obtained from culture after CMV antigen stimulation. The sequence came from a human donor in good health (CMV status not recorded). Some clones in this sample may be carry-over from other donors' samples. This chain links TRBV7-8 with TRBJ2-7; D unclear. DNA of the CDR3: TGTGCCAGCAGCCTTGTTTCCATGAGCTCCTACGAGCAGTACTTC. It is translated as CASSLVSMSSYEQYF. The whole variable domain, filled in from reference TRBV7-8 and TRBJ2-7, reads GAGVSQSPRYKVAKRGQDVALRCDPISGHVSLFWYQQALGQGPEFLTYFQNEAQLDKSGLPSDRFFAERPEGSVSTLKIQRTQQEDSAVYLCASSLVSMSSYEQYFGPGTRLTVT.